One sample yielded the 26 T cell receptor beta chains listed below, sequenced in a study of T cell responses to AZD1222 COVID-19 vaccine. The protocol was immunoSEQ multiplex PCR, while the TCRdb copy is restricted to in-frame clones and leaves out a portion. The sample includes around 100,000 clones, about 90% of them seen just once. Specimen: peripheral blood, collected on day 0 of AZD1222 vaccination. These receptor sequences come from an adult in good health.

The chain employs TRBV4-1 and TRBJ2-7; either TRBD1 or TRBD2 may supply D (5 bases each). Germline lookup yields CDR1 MGHRA and CDR2 YSYEKL. The CDR3 is made up of 14 amino acids. V lost 1 base and J lost 3, with 10 bases in between. This CDR3 reads CASSQGGTVYEQYF. The CDR3 coding sequence is TGCGCCAGCAGCCAAGGGGGGACGGTCTACGAGCAGTACTTC.

The chain is built from TRBV6-5 and TRBJ1-2; 9 bases line up with TRBD1. Germline V gene data show CDR1 as MNHEY and CDR2 as SVGAGI. The CDR3 has 15 amino acids. The trim removed 7 bases at V and 0 bases at J, leaving 6 bases unmatched. CDR3 protein: CASTNRGLPNYGYTF. The CDR3 bases are TGTGCCAGCACCAACAGGGGGCTACCTAACTATGGCTACACCTTC.

This chain connects TRBV7-3 to TRBJ1-1, with 7 bases identical to TRBD1. The CDR3 is 13 residues long. V shed 5 bases, J shed 4 bases, and the junction held 4 bases outside the gene matches. Germline CDR1 and CDR2: SGHTA and FQGTGA. The CDR3 bases are TGTGCCAGCAGCACGACAGGGTTCACTGAAGCTTTCTTT. This sequence encodes CASSTTGFTEAFF.

V is TRBV4-3 and J is TRBJ2-1; D is undetermined. With 4 bases removed from V and 8 bases from J, the gap between germline ends came to 9 bases. The CDR3 contains 12 residues. The germline CDR1 and CDR2 sequences are LGHNA and YSLEER. The CDR3 loop is CASSLGSDEQFF. CDR3 DNA sequence: TGCGCCAGCAGCCTAGGGTCCGATGAGCAGTTCTTC.

The chain joins TRBV4-3 to TRBJ1-2; D unresolved. V dropped 7 bases and J dropped 5 bases, with 17 bases sitting between them. Germline V lookup: CDR1 LGHNA, CDR2 YSLEER. The CDR3 has 14 residues. The CDR3 DNA follows: TGCGCCAGCATCGCCCTGAGCCCCGGGTATGGCTACACCTTC. Protein product: CASIALSPGYGYTF.

The count of this clone is one. This rearrangement joins TRBV7-3 to TRBJ2-2; D unresolved. The CDR3 contains 14 residues. Trimming cost V 5 bases and J 2 bases, with 9 bases left between them. In germline, CDR1 is SGHTA, CDR2 FQGTGA. The CDR3: CASSPYSNTGELFF. DNA of the CDR3: TGTGCCAGCAGCCCCTATTCAAACACCGGGGAGCTGTTTTTT. The variable domain in full, completed from reference TRBV7-3 and TRBJ2-2, reads GAGVSQTPSNKVTEKGKYVELRCDPISGHTALYWYRQSLGQGPEFLIYFQGTGAADDSGLPNDRFFAVRPEGSVSTLKIQRTERGDSAVYLCASSPYSNTGELFFGEGSRLTVL.

This chain links TRBV4-1 with TRBJ2-7, with no clear D. Per germline, CDR1 MGHRA and CDR2 YSYEKL. V was pared by 3 bases and J by 2 bases, with 8 bases between. The CDR3 length is 13 residues. CDR3 nucleotide sequence: TGCGCCAGCAGCCATCCTGCAACCTACGAGCAGTACTTC. Encoded protein: CASSHPATYEQYF.

The chain links TRBV19 to TRBJ2-7; 9 nucleotides line up with TRBD2. V dropped 6 bases and J dropped 2; count of bases not matched to a gene: 20. There are 19 residues in the CDR3. From germline, CDR1 is LNHDA and CDR2 SQIVND (reference sequence). The DNA for the CDR3 is TGTGCCAGTAGCCCCAGGCGCCCGTCGTCAGCGGGGGGCACCTACGAGCAGTACTTC. Encoded protein: CASSPRRPSSAGGTYEQYF.

This chain connects TRBV6-5 to TRBJ1-1; D is undetermined. Trimming took off 6 bases at V and 7 bases at J, with 15 bases between the two ends. CDR1 and CDR2 from the germline V gene are MNHEY and SVGAGI. CDR3 size: 13 residues. The CDR3 loop is CASRITTGIEAFF. CDR3 nucleotide sequence: TGTGCCAGCAGGATAACTACCGGGATTGAAGCTTTCTTT.

This chain uses TRBV9 with TRBJ1-2; 7 bases match TRBD1. Looked up from germline, CDR1 is SGDLS and CDR2 is YYNGEE. The J segment lost 2 bases and the V segment lost 0 bases, leaving 1 base of the junction unmatched. The CDR3 runs to 14 residues. This CDR3 is CASSVGDRNYGYTF. CDR3 coding DNA: TGTGCCAGCAGCGTAGGGGACAGAAACTATGGCTACACCTTC.

The genes are TRBV7-2 and TRBJ2-2; 9 bases are shared with TRBD1. The trim removed 6 bases at V and 1 base at J, leaving 6 bases unmatched. The CDR3 contains 16 residues. Germline CDR1 is SGHTA and CDR2 is FQGNSA. CDR3 residues: CASRLQGARNTGELFF. CDR3 nucleotide sequence: TGTGCCAGCAGACTACAGGGGGCGCGGAACACCGGGGAGCTGTTTTTT.

V gene TRBV4-1 combines with J gene TRBJ2-1; no reliable D call. Germline loops: CDR1 MGHRA, CDR2 YSYEKL. Trimming shortened V by 6 bases and J by 3 bases, and 9 bases separated the two germline ends. The CDR3 contains 13 residues. The CDR3 loop reads CASSTTDYNEQFF. The CDR3 coding sequence is TGCGCCAGCAGTACGACGGACTACAATGAGCAGTTCTTC.

J is TRBJ1-5 and V is TRBV9; possible D gene TRBD1, 5 bases. The CDR3 is 14 amino acids. The V end was cut by 4 bases, the J end by 4 bases, with 12 bases between. Germline CDR1 is SGDLS and CDR2 is YYNGEE. Written as DNA, the CDR3 is TGTGCCAGCAGCTCCGGGGCAGTTAATCAGCCCCAGCATTTT. Translation gives CASSSGAVNQPQHF.

The rearrangement links TRBV3-1 (or the pseudogene TRBV3-2) to TRBJ2-2; D not resolved. The CDR3 is made up of 12 amino acids. Deletions cut 3 bases from V and 7 bases from J, with 6 bases between. CDR1 and CDR2 (germline): LGHDT, YNNKEL (reference sequence). The CDR3 coding sequence is TGTGCCAGCAGCCAGGAGTTCGGGGAGCTGTTTTTT. This sequence encodes CASSQEFGELFF.

V gene TRBV7-2 combines with J gene TRBJ1-3, with D perhaps TRBD1 (6 bases). Germline values: CDR1 SGHTA, CDR2 FQGNSA. This CDR3 region has 18 residues. Trimming took off 5 bases at V and 0 bases at J, with 20 bases between the two ends. The CDR3 region is CASSLYIQGPSSGNTIYF. For the CDR3, the DNA is TGTGCCAGCAGCCTATACATACAGGGACCCTCCTCTGGAAACACCATATATTTT.

The chain recombines TRBV7-3 with TRBJ1-3; D ambiguous. V lost 2 bases to trimming and J lost 3 bases, with 11 bases between them. Germline CDR1 reads SGHTA; CDR2 reads FQGTGA. The CDR3 sequence is 15 residues long. The CDR3 sequence is CASSLGDYGGNTIYF. CDR3 DNA sequence: TGTGCCAGCAGCTTAGGAGACTACGGTGGAAACACCATATATTTT.

The chain recombines TRBV27 with TRBJ2-1; 9 nucleotides align to TRBD1. Germline V gene data show CDR1 as MNHEY and CDR2 as SMNVEV (reference sequence). V was pared by 10 bases and J by 3 bases, with 4 bases of the junction left unmatched. The CDR3 sequence is 13 residues long. The chain's CDR3 is CATRQGGYNEQFF. The CDR3, as DNA: TGTGCCACTCGACAGGGGGGCTACAATGAGCAGTTCTTC.

This sequence joins TRBV4-2 and TRBJ1-1; a weak D match, TRBD1 (5 bases). This CDR3 spans 15 amino acids. Germline V lookup: CDR1 LGHNA, CDR2 YNFKEQ. V gave up 0 bases and J gave up 6 bases, with 14 bases separating them. CDR3 amino acids: CASSQEGAKGPEAFF. The CDR3 nucleotides read TGTGCCAGCAGCCAAGAAGGGGCGAAAGGCCCTGAAGCTTTCTTT.

V gene TRBV3-1 (or the pseudogene TRBV3-2) combines with J gene TRBJ2-3; D not certain. Germline V gene sequence: CDR1 LGHDT, CDR2 YNNKEL (reference sequence). There are 12 residues in the CDR3. Trimming stripped 4 bases from V and 0 bases from J, with 2 bases between. The DNA for the CDR3 is TGTGCCAGCAGCCTAAGCACAGATACGCAGTATTTT. Amino acid sequence: CASSLSTDTQYF.

The chain links TRBV5-4 to TRBJ2-1; D is perhaps TRBD1 or TRBD2 (5 bases each). Trimming shortened V by 4 bases and J by 7 bases, and 15 bases separated the two germline ends. This CDR3 has 14 amino acids. Per germline, CDR1 SGHNT and CDR2 YYREEE (reference sequence). The CDR3 DNA is TGTGCCAGCAGCCACCCCGGGGCTGGGAATGAGCAGTTCTTC. Its protein product is CASSHPGAGNEQFF.

The CDR3 here is CASSIITGTGGGSPLHF. The CDR3 DNA sequence: TGTGCCAGTAGTATAATTACCGGGACAGGGGGTGGATCACCCCTCCACTTT. V usage is TRBV19 and J usage is TRBJ1-6, with 11 nucleotides matching TRBD1. V lost 2 bases, J lost 10 bases, and 10 bases stayed unmatched. This CDR3 contains 17 residues. Germline values: CDR1 LNHDA, CDR2 SQIVND (reference sequence). Combining the CDR3 with reference TRBV19 and TRBJ1-6 gives the whole variable domain DGGITQSPKYLFRKEGQNVTLSCEQNLNHDAMYWYRQDPGQGLRLIYYSQIVNDFQKGDIAEGYSVSREKKESFPLTVTSAQKNPTAFYLCASSIITGTGGGSPLHFGNGTRLTVT.

The chain has TRBV24-1 and TRBJ1-5; no reliable D call. Germline V gene lookup returns CDR1 KGHDR and CDR2 SFDVKD. V lost 2 bases and J 0 bases, leaving 10 bases between the germline ends. This CDR3 has 16 amino acids. CDR3 protein: CATSDSRFYSNQPQHF. CDR3 DNA: TGTGCCACCAGTGATTCTCGGTTCTATAGCAATCAGCCCCAGCATTTT.

The gene calls are TRBV12-3 or TRBV12-4 and TRBJ1-2; TRBD1 matches at 9 bases. V was clipped by 2 bases and J by 8 bases; unmatched bases: 3. The CDR3 has 13 amino acids. The CDR3 reads CASSLTTGGGYTF. As DNA, the CDR3 is TGTGCCAGCAGTTTAACGACAGGGGGAGGCTACACCTTC.

This clone is medium-sized within its sample. The chain combines TRBV25-1 with TRBJ1-3; TRBD1 matches 12 bases. CDR1 and CDR2 (germline): MGHDK, SYGVNS. CDR3 length: 16 residues. Unmatched junction bases numbered 7, after V lost 7 bases and J lost 3 bases. This CDR3 is CASTGTGGASGNTIYF. As DNA, the CDR3 is TGTGCCAGCACCGGGACAGGGGGCGCGAGTGGAAACACCATATATTTT.

The chain has TRBV6-2 or TRBV6-3 and TRBJ1-6, with D possibly TRBD1 on 5 matching bases. Between the trimmed V and J ends, which lost 2 bases and 0 bases, there was a span of 8 bases. The CDR3 length is 16 residues. Germline CDR1 reads MNHEY; CDR2 reads SVGEGT. CDR3 in DNA: TGTGCCAGCAGTTACGGGGGGAACTCCTATAATTCACCCCTCCACTTT. This sequence encodes CASSYGGNSYNSPLHF.

V is TRBV5-1 and J is TRBJ2-1; D perhaps matches TRBD1 (5 bases). Germline-derived CDR1 and CDR2 are SGHRS and YFSETQ. The CDR3 covers 14 residues. Deletions cut 1 base from V and 5 bases from J, with 10 bases between. CDR3 sequence reads: CASSLLGADNEQFF. The CDR3 DNA sequence: TGCGCCAGCAGCTTGTTAGGGGCTGACAATGAGCAGTTCTTC.